This T cell receptor beta chain was sequenced for a study of control samples from healthy donors and cancer patients. This CDR3 contains 11 residues. The V end was cut by 10 bases, the J end by 6 bases, with 11 bases between. Germline V gives CDR1 SNHLY, CDR2 FYNNEI. TCRdb's copy holds only in-frame clones and misses some; the assay was immunoSEQ multiplex PCR. Of tens of thousands of clones in the sample, roughly 90% were seen once. Sample: PBMCs. This sequence was found in an older woman with head and neck cancer. J is TRBJ2-3 and V is TRBV2; D remains unclear. CDR3 protein: CATSARDTQYF. DNA for the CDR3: TGTGCCACCTCAGCACGGGATACGCAGTATTTT.